These T cell receptor beta chains were read from a single sample in a study of graft-versus-host responses after intestinal transplantation. This table comes from immunoSEQ multiplex PCR, and its TCRdb copy is limited to in-frame clones, with some not included. The table records 8,000 to 11,000 clones, 30% to 40% of them present only once. The input for sequencing was alloreactive CD4+ T cells from a mixed lymphocyte reaction culture, taken before transplantation. These receptors came from a human patient who was an organ donor for intestinal transplantation. Both conserved end residues are trimmed from each CDR3.

TRBJ2-2 | TRBV19 | ASSPQLTGELF
TRBJ1-3 | TRBV25-1 | ASSESAMGGSGNTIY
TRBJ2-7 | TRBV4-2 | ASSRQLAGAGEQY
TRBJ1-2 | TRBV9 | ASSVVPYRQGYVGYT
TRBJ1-2 | TRBV7-6 | ASSTGQSYGYT
TRBJ1-2 | TRBV6-5 | ASSYKGTGAYGYT
TRBJ1-1 | TRBV7-8 | ASSLEAGTEAF
TRBJ2-5 | TRBV12-5 | ASGLDRGYQETQY
TRBJ2-1 | TRBV4-1 | ASSQGASGGAGEQF
TRBJ1-3 | TRBV6-5 | ASSYRQVAGNTIY
TRBJ2-7 | TRBV10-3 | AISLAGSYEQY
TRBJ2-5 | TRBV4-1 | ASSQDRTDQETQY
TRBJ2-7 | TRBV4-3 | ASSFSAGGTYEQY
TRBJ2-3 | TRBV6-1 | AVGGTTDTQY
TRBJ2-6 | TRBV7-9 | ASSFSPSGANVLT
TRBJ2-7 | TRBV28 | ASRPAFRVPFYEQY